This T cell receptor beta chain is drawn from a study of shared clonotypes between healthy human individuals. Produced via immunoSEQ multiplex PCR; TCRdb's table is partial and in-frame only. The sample shows roughly 2.2 million clones, 92% of them seen only once. V lost 5 bases, J lost 4 bases, and 15 bases lay in between. Germline CDR1 reads SGHAT; CDR2 reads FQNNGV. The CDR3 is 14 amino acids. Notes on the study in general: Rarefaction showed sorted-subset sequencing was incomplete despite large depth. Of the naive CD4 clonotypes, 4% to 5% were shared across several donors.

As concerns this clone: Its antigen is unknown.

The receptor comes from a man aged 18 to 35 in good health. Some clones in this sample may be carry-over from other donors' samples. What was sequenced was naive CD4+ T cells from PBMCs. This sample's subset: CD45RA+ positively selected. The genes are TRBV11-2 and TRBJ2-7; the D gene is possibly TRBD1 (5 bases). CDR3 nucleotide sequence: TGTGCCAGCAGCCCATTAGGGGTGGGGTACGAGCAGTACTTC. Amino acids: CASSPLGVGYEQYF.